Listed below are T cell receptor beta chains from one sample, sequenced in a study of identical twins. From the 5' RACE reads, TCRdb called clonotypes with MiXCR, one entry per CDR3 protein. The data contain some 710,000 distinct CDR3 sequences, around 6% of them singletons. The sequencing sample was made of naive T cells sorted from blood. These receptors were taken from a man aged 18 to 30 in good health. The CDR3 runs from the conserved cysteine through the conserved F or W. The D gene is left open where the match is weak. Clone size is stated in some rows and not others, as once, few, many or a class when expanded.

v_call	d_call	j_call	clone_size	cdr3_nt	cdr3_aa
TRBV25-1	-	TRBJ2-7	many	TGTGCCAGCAGTATAGAACTTACATCCGAGCAGTACTTC	CASSIELTSEQYF
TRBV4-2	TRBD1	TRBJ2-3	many	TGTGCCAGCAGCCCCATTGCGGGAGGACAGGGGGCGAGGGATACGCAGTATTTT	CASSPIAGGQGARDTQYF
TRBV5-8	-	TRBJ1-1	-	TGTGCCAGCAGCTTGGTACAGTATTGGGACCAAGCTTTCTTT	CASSLVQYWDQAFF
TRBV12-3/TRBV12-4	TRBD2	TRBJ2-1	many	TGTGCCAGCAGTTTAAGGGCGGGAGTCGTAACGAATGAGCAGTTCTTC	CASSLRAGVVTNEQFF
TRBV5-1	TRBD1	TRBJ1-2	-	TGCGCCAGCAGCCCGCCGGGACAGGGGAATGGCTACACCTTC	CASSPPGQGNGYTF
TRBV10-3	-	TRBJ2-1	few	TGTGCCATCAGTGAGCCGCTACCAGGCCCACAAAATAACAATGAGCAGTTCTTC	CAISEPLPGPQNNNEQFF
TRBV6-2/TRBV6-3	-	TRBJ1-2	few	TGTGCCAGCAGTTTTTCCCCGCAGGGTGCACCCTATGGCTACACCTTC	CASSFSPQGAPYGYTF
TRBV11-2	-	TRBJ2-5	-	TGTGCCAGCAGCGAGCGGAGCAGGGAAGAGACCCAGTACTTC	CASSERSREETQYF
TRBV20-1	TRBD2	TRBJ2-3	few	TGCAGTGTCCCTAGCGGAAATACGCAGTATTTT	CSVPSGNTQYF
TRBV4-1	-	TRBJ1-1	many	TGCGCCAGCAGCTCGCGGGAACTCACCGAAGCTTTCTTT	CASSSRELTEAFF
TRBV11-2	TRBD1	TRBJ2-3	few	TGTGCCAGCAGCTATATACAGGGGGCCCCCACAGATACGCAGTATTTT	CASSYIQGAPTDTQYF
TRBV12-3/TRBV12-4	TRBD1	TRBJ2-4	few	TGTGCCAGCAGTTTCCTCCTCGACAGGGTGGACAAAAACATTCAGTACTTC	CASSFLLDRVDKNIQYF
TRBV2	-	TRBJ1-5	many	TGTGCCAGCAGAGTGCCTGGGGAGAATCAGCCCCAGCATTTT	CASRVPGENQPQHF
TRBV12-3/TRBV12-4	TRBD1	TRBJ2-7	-	TGTGCCAGCAGGGGACCCGGGACAGGGCTCCACGAGCAGTACTTC	CASRGPGTGLHEQYF
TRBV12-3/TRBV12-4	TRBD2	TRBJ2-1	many	TGTGCCAGCAGACCGGGACTAGCGGACAATGAGCAGTTCTTC	CASRPGLADNEQFF
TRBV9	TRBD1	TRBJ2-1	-	TGTGCCAGCAGCGTAGGAGGGGGCCAATCCTACAATGAGCAGTTCTTC	CASSVGGGQSYNEQFF
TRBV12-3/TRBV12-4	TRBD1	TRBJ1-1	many	TGTGCCAGCAGCCCATGGGAGGGGGCGAACACTGAAGCTTTCTTT	CASSPWEGANTEAFF
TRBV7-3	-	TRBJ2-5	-	TGTGCCAGCAGCAAACGGCAGGGGACGGGGACCCAGTACTTC	CASSKRQGTGTQYF
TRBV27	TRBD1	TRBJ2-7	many	TGTGCCAGCAGTTTAAGGGGACAGGGCTACGAGCAGTACTTC	CASSLRGQGYEQYF
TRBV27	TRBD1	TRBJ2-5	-	TGTGCCAGCAGTTCTGCAGGAACAGGGGAGGAGACCCAGTACTTC	CASSSAGTGEETQYF
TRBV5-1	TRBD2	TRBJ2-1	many	TGCGCCAGCAGGGGCCTGGCGGGAGGGTACAATGAGCAGTTCTTC	CASRGLAGGYNEQFF
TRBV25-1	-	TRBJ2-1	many	TGTGCCACCAGGGGGGCAGGGGGTTATGAGCAGTTCTTC	CATRGAGGYEQFF
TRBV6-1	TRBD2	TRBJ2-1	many	TGTGCCAGCAGCTCCCCATCTCTGCTAGCGGGAGTTCACAATGAGCAGTTCTTC	CASSSPSLLAGVHNEQFF
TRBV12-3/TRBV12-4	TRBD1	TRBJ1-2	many	TGTGCCAGCAGTTCTGGACAGGTCTATGGCTACACCTTC	CASSSGQVYGYTF
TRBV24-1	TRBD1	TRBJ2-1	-	TGTGCCACCCAAATAGGGGGCAACTCCTACAATGAGCAGTTCTTC	CATQIGGNSYNEQFF
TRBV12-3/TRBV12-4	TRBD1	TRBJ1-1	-	TGTGCCAGCAGGAGGGACAGGGGAGCTTTCTTT	CASRRDRGAFF
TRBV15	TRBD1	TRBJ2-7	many	TGTGCCACCAGCACTGGAGGACAGGGTAAGGGCGAGCAGTACTTC	CATSTGGQGKGEQYF
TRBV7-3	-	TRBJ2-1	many	TGTGCCAGCAGCCCGACGCAATACAATGAGCAGTTCTTC	CASSPTQYNEQFF
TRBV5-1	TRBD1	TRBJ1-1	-	TGCGCCAGCAGCTTGGGGGGACAGGCGAACACTGAAGCTTTCTTT	CASSLGGQANTEAFF
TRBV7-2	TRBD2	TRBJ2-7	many	TGTGCCAGCAGCTTCCCCTTAGCGGGAGCGGGCGAGCAGTACTTC	CASSFPLAGAGEQYF
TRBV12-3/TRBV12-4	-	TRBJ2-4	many	TGTGCCAGCAGTGGGGATTGGGGGTCCAAAAACATTCAGTACTTC	CASSGDWGSKNIQYF
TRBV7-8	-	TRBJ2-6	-	TGTGCCAGTGGGGTTGGGTGGGCCAACGTCCTGACTTTC	CASGVGWANVLTF
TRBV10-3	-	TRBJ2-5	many	TGTGCCATCAGTGAGTCCCGGACTGAAGATCCCCCAACAAGAGAGACCCAGTACTTC	CAISESRTEDPPTRETQYF
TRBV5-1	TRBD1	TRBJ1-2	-	TGCGCCAGCAGAACAGGGGGTGACTATGGCTACACCTTC	CASRTGGDYGYTF
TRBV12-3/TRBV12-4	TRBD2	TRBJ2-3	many	TGTGCCAGCAGTCCCAGACTAGCCAGGAGGGTTAGCACAGATACGCAGTATTTT	CASSPRLARRVSTDTQYF
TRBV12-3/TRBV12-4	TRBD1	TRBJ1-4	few	TGTGCCAGCAGTCAACGCCCGACAGGGTTATTTGAAAAACTGTTTTTT	CASSQRPTGLFEKLFF
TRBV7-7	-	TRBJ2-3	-	TGTGCCAGCAGCGCAGGGACATACGGCACAGATACGCAGTATTTT	CASSAGTYGTDTQYF
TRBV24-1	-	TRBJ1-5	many	TGTGCCACCAGCTCAGGGTACGGTCGTAATCAGCCCCAGCATTTT	CATSSGYGRNQPQHF
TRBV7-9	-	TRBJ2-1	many	TGTGCCAGCAGCTTTCATGGGAGCTCCTACAATGAGCAGTTCTTC	CASSFHGSSYNEQFF
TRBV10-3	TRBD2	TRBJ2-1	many	TGTGCCATCAGTGAGGGGACTAGCGAGTACAATGAGCAGTTCTTC	CAISEGTSEYNEQFF
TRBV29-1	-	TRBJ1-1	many	TGCAGCGTTACCGGGACAAACACTGAAGCTTTCTTT	CSVTGTNTEAFF
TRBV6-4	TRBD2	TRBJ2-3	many	TGTGCCAGCAGTGATAGCGGGAGGGCTACAGATACGCAGTATTTT	CASSDSGRATDTQYF
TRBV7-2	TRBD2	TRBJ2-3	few	TGTGCCAGCAGCTTACAACTAGCGGAAAGCACAGATACGCAGTATTTT	CASSLQLAESTDTQYF
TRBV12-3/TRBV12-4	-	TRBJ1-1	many	TGTGCCAGCAGCCTAGGAGAGAGTACTGAAGCTTTCTTT	CASSLGESTEAFF
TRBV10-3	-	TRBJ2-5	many	TGTGCCATCAGTGTGGAGAGAAGAGAGACCCAGTACTTC	CAISVERRETQYF
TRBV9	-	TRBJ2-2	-	TGTGCCAGCAGCGTAGAGGGGGTCGCCGGGGAGCTGTTTTTT	CASSVEGVAGELFF
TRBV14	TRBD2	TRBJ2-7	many	TGTGCCAGCAGCCAAGATCTAGGGCTAGCGGGCGAGCAGTACTTC	CASSQDLGLAGEQYF
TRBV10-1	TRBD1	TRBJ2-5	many	TGCGCCAGCAGTGGGGGGACAGGGTCACAAGAGACCCAGTACTTC	CASSGGTGSQETQYF
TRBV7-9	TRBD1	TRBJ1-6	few	TGTGCCAGCAGCTCCCCTCAGGGGGTATGGTCACCCCTCCACTTT	CASSSPQGVWSPLHF
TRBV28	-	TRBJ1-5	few	TGTGCCAGCAGGGAAAGGGGGTTTGGGAGCAATCAGCCCCAGCATTTT	CASRERGFGSNQPQHF
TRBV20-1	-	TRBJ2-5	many	TGCAGTGCTCCTGGGCCAGCCTGGGGCGGGGAGACCCAGTACTTC	CSAPGPAWGGETQYF